The rows below give T cell receptor beta chains drawn from one sample of a study of T cell responses to AZD1222 COVID-19 vaccine. Here immunoSEQ multiplex PCR was the method, and the copy in TCRdb shows in-frame clones only, minus some. The data show approximately 190,000 clones, more than 75% seen once. Sequencing was performed on peripheral blood, taken on day 0 of MenACWY control vaccination. The receptors come from an adult in good health. The CDR3 runs from the conserved cysteine through the conserved F or W. A D gene is named only where the DNA matches it firmly. Part of the rows lack a size; the others show once, few, many or a class for expanded clones.

once	TRBV11-1	TRBJ2-7	.	CASSLFRGSKEQYF	TGTGCCAGCAGCTTATTTCGGGGGTCAAAGGAGCAGTACTTC
.	TRBV5-4	TRBJ2-7	TRBD1	CASSIQGRRAYEQYF	TGTGCCAGCAGCATACAGGGGAGAAGGGCCTACGAGCAGTACTTC
.	TRBV3-1/TRBV3-2	TRBJ2-3	TRBD1	CASTPDREQDTQYF	TGTGCCAGCACCCCGGACAGGGAGCAAGATACGCAGTATTTT
medium-sized	TRBV27	TRBJ1-2	.	CASSLQGGNYGYTF	TGTGCCAGCAGTTTACAGGGAGGGAACTATGGCTACACCTTC
.	TRBV5-4	TRBJ1-1	TRBD1	CASSLPQGQGDTEAFF	TGTGCCAGCAGCTTGCCCCAGGGACAGGGGGACACTGAAGCTTTCTTT
.	TRBV4-2	TRBJ2-7	.	CASSPVVGSYEQYF	TGTGCCAGCAGCCCCGTAGTGGGATCTTACGAGCAGTACTTC
.	TRBV6-6	TRBJ2-5	.	CASSPGSETQYF	TGTGCCAGCAGCCCAGGTTCAGAGACCCAGTACTTC
.	TRBV19	TRBJ2-2	TRBD1	CASSQGRGLGELFF	TGTGCCAGTAGTCAAGGCAGGGGGCTTGGGGAGCTGTTTTTT
.	TRBV4-1	TRBJ2-2	.	CASSQDPDAAGTGELFF	TGCGCCAGCAGCCAAGACCCAGATGCAGCAGGGACCGGGGAGCTGTTTTTT
.	TRBV28	TRBJ1-6	.	CASSSTGTPYNSPLHF	TGTGCCAGCAGCTCGACAGGAACCCCCTATAATTCACCCCTCCACTTT
.	TRBV4-1	TRBJ2-7	TRBD1	CASSTQGAYEQYF	TGCGCCAGCAGCACCCAGGGGGCTTACGAGCAGTACTTC
.	TRBV6-5	TRBJ1-2	TRBD1	CASRKTGVGYTF	TGTGCCAGCAGGAAGACAGGGGTCGGCTACACCTTC
.	TRBV6-6	TRBJ1-3	.	CASRNTGLGNTIYF	TGTGCCAGCAGGAATACAGGGCTTGGAAACACCATATATTTT
few	TRBV19	TRBJ2-7	.	CASSRAGSYEQYF	TGTGCCAGTAGTAGGGCAGGGTCCTACGAGCAGTACTTC
.	TRBV12-3/TRBV12-4	TRBJ1-2	.	CASSPGGPYTF	TGTGCCAGCAGCCCAGGAGGGCCATACACCTTC
.	TRBV14	TRBJ1-2	.	CASSQEPFGVYGYTF	TGTGCCAGCAGCCAAGAGCCATTCGGGGTTTATGGCTACACCTTC
.	TRBV7-3	TRBJ2-1	.	CASSFGNEQFF	TGTGCCAGCAGCTTTGGCAATGAGCAGTTCTTC
.	TRBV28	TRBJ1-1	.	CASMRGALEAFF	TGTGCCAGCATGAGGGGAGCTTTAGAAGCTTTCTTT
.	TRBV7-9	TRBJ1-1	.	CASSLGGQLNTEAFF	TGTGCCAGCAGCTTGGGGGGCCAGTTAAACACTGAAGCTTTCTTT
.	TRBV6-1	TRBJ1-2	.	CASSEEEGGYYGYTF	TGTGCCAGCAGTGAAGAGGAGGGAGGCTACTATGGCTACACCTTC
.	TRBV29-1	TRBJ1-1	.	CSVERSVNTEAFF	TGCAGCGTTGAAAGGTCCGTGAACACTGAAGCTTTCTTT
.	TRBV10-3	TRBJ1-6	TRBD1	CAISAGTASYNSPLHF	TGTGCCATCAGTGCGGGGACAGCCTCCTATAATTCACCCCTCCACTTT
.	TRBV6-5	TRBJ1-2	.	CASRPDTGSRGYTF	TGTGCCAGCAGGCCGGATACAGGCAGCCGAGGCTACACCTTC
.	TRBV27	TRBJ2-5	.	CASRIGETQYF	TGTGCCAGCAGGATTGGGGAGACCCAGTACTTC
.	TRBV9	TRBJ2-1	TRBD2	CASSVGSSGNYNEQFF	TGTGCCAGCAGCGTAGGTTCTAGCGGAAACTACAATGAGCAGTTCTTC
.	TRBV6-4	TRBJ2-3	.	CASSAGDTQYF	TGTGCCAGCAGCGCGGGAGATACGCAGTATTTT
few	TRBV7-9	TRBJ2-7	TRBD1	CASSSRGQGGRDEQYF	TGTGCCAGCAGCTCCCGGGGACAGGGAGGAAGGGACGAGCAGTACTTC
.	TRBV20-1	TRBJ1-1	.	CSASAGRWNTEAFF	TGCAGTGCTAGTGCCGGACGGTGGAACACTGAAGCTTTCTTT
.	TRBV28	TRBJ2-7	TRBD1	CASRRTGNSYEQYF	TGTGCCAGCAGGCGGACAGGGAACTCCTACGAGCAGTACTTC
few	TRBV6-6	TRBJ1-2	TRBD1	CASSRNDRGSANYGYTF	TGTGCCAGCAGCCGAAATGACAGGGGATCGGCTAACTATGGCTACACCTTC
.	TRBV6-5	TRBJ1-4	.	CASSDGKGPNEKLFF	TGTGCCAGCAGCGATGGAAAGGGCCCTAATGAAAAACTGTTTTTT
.	TRBV2	TRBJ1-4	.	CASSENTGINEKLFF	TGTGCCAGCAGTGAAAATACAGGAATAAATGAAAAACTGTTTTTT
once	TRBV19	TRBJ2-1	TRBD2	CATLAGGYNEQFF	TGTGCCACTTTAGCGGGGGGTTACAATGAGCAGTTCTTC
.	TRBV7-3	TRBJ1-1	.	CASSLSGNTEAFF	TGTGCCAGCAGCTTATCCGGGAACACTGAAGCTTTCTTT
.	TRBV11-1	TRBJ2-1	.	CATSRGGRDNEQFF	TGTGCCACCTCCCGTGGGGGGCGAGACAATGAGCAGTTCTTC
.	TRBV7-8	TRBJ1-2	.	CASSLAGVKGYTF	TGTGCCAGCAGCTTAGCGGGGGTTAAGGGCTACACCTTC
.	TRBV7-9	TRBJ2-3	TRBD1	CASSLDGQGADTQYF	TGTGCCAGCAGCTTAGACGGACAGGGCGCAGATACGCAGTATTTT
.	TRBV5-5	TRBJ2-7	.	CASSLGQISSYEQYF	TGTGCCAGCAGCTTAGGCCAGATTAGCTCCTACGAGCAGTACTTC
many	TRBV4-2	TRBJ2-7	.	CASSQGSGTGSYEQYF	TGTGCCAGCAGCCAAGGTTCCGGGACGGGTTCCTACGAGCAGTACTTC
.	TRBV19	TRBJ2-1	.	CASSWRTLYNEQFF	TGTGCCAGTAGCTGGAGGACCCTATACAATGAGCAGTTCTTC
.	TRBV24-1	TRBJ2-2	TRBD2	CATSDAGGTGELFF	TGTGCCACCAGTGATGCGGGAGGGACCGGGGAGCTGTTTTTT
.	TRBV4-2	TRBJ2-4	.	CASSQIGQKNIQYF	TGTGCCAGCAGCCAAATAGGACAGAAAAACATTCAGTACTTC
.	TRBV28	TRBJ1-1	TRBD1	CASSSTPRGTGRAEAFF	TGTGCCAGCAGTTCAACCCCCAGGGGGACCGGCCGCGCTGAAGCTTTCTTT
.	TRBV4-2	TRBJ2-5	TRBD2	CASSPSRASGLQETQYF	TGTGCCAGCAGCCCAAGTCGTGCTAGCGGGCTCCAAGAGACCCAGTACTTC
.	TRBV6-5	TRBJ2-3	.	CASGSGPGSTDTQYF	TGTGCCAGCGGATCCGGCCCCGGCTCAACAGATACGCAGTATTTT